The present T cell receptor (beta chain) was sequenced within a study of read filtering for tumor transcriptome and immune sequencing. This clonotype was found many times. This library used 300 to 500 ng RNA and molecular barcoded adaptors spanning alpha/delta and beta/gamma chains. TCRdb redid the calling of the reads with MiXCR, one entry per CDR3 protein. This table holds 75,000 to 90,000 distinct CDR3 sequences, around 12% found once. Looked up from germline, CDR1 is SGHDN and CDR2 is FVKESK. Trimming took 2 bases from V and 5 from J, leaving 15 bases between them. The CDR3 has 15 residues. The specimen was a population of CD138-negative cells sorted from bone marrow. This TCR derives from a donor aged 40 or older with multiple myeloma. The chain carries TRBV14 and TRBJ1-1; the D gene is possibly TRBD1 (5 bases). CDR3 sequence: CASSQFGLGGTEAFF. The DNA for the CDR3 is TGTGCCAGCAGCCAATTCGGCCTCGGGGGGACTGAAGCTTTCTTT.